This T cell receptor beta chain was obtained from a study of control samples from healthy donors and cancer patients. The data were produced by immunoSEQ multiplex PCR, yet TCRdb's version contains in-frame clones alone and is incomplete. The table shows under 150,000 clones, with around 88% occurring only once. Germline V gives CDR1 KGHDR, CDR2 SFDVKD. This CDR3 spans 19 amino acids. The V segment lost 3 bases and the J segment 2 bases; nucleotides outside the gene matches: 13. The sequenced sample consisted of blood. The chain joins TRBV24-1 to TRBJ2-2; 8 bases are a match to TRBD1. The receptor was derived from a man in his forties or fifties in good health. The CDR3 spells CATSDATGGPYPNTGELFF. Written as DNA, the CDR3 is TGTGCCACCAGTGATGCTACAGGGGGTCCTTACCCCAACACCGGGGAGCTGTTTTTT.